The clone carrying this T cell receptor (beta chain) was counted at least ten times. The CDR3 contains 15 residues. The trim removed 2 bases at V and 5 bases at J, leaving 5 bases unmatched. This sample was included in a study of low-dose radiotherapy and immunotherapy resistance in tumors. Study overall: Per fraction, Cohort 1 was given 0.5 Gy every 2 weeks, for a total of 6.5 Gy. Aspirin 300 mg, taken orally and daily, was given to patients for four cycles from cycle 1 day 1.

TRAV- and TRBV-specific primers, spanning alpha and beta chains, primed first-strand cDNA. Both a constant-region primer and a V-primer adapter served to amplify TCRs across 15 to 20 PCR cycles. TCRdb called the reads again in MiXCR, with one record for every CDR3 protein. The sample lists 50,000 or so distinct CDR3 sequences; under 30% were seen once. This sample's time point: after trial treatment. Documented treatment: LDRT plus nivolumab, ipilimumab, low-dose cyclophosphamide and aspirin (RACIN trial). Donors received a regimen that comprised nivolumab, ipilimumab, aspirin, low-dose cyclophosphamide and low-dose radiotherapy. Eligibility was restricted to patients presenting with advanced solid tumors that lacked tumor-infiltrating lymphocytes.

The V call is TRBV12-3 or TRBV12-4, the J call TRBJ2-5; 10 bases map to TRBD2. The sample in question was PBMCs, obtained after low-dose radiotherapy plus immunotherapy. The receptor was derived from a male donor with prostate cancer. CDR3 residues: CASSLRSGGAETQYF. CDR3 coding DNA: TGTGCCAGCAGTTTAAGAAGCGGGGGGGCGGAGACCCAGTACTTC.